These T cell receptor beta chains were read from a single sample in a study of OX40 agonist ivuxolimab in advanced cancers. The assay was immunoSEQ multiplex PCR, and TCRdb's table has in-frame clones only and misses some. The sample contains 45,000 to 60,000 clones, roughly 80% of which appear only once. The input for sequencing was CD4+ or CD8+ T cells sorted from blood, taken in a trial of the OX40 agonist ivuxolimab. These receptors were taken from an adult with an advanced solid tumor such as melanoma, head and neck, liver or kidney cancer. CDR3s include the opening cysteine and the closing phenylalanine or tryptophan. Fields, in order: D gene, clone size, V gene, J gene, CDR3 DNA, CDR3 protein. A D gene is named only where the DNA matches it firmly. Expanded clones get a size class; other rows say once, few or many, or leave the size out.

TRBD1	.	TRBV6-5	TRBJ1-6	TGTGCCAGCAGTTACTCGGAGACAGGGAATTCACCCCTCCACTTT	CASSYSETGNSPLHF
.	.	TRBV7-6	TRBJ2-3	TGTGCCAGCAGCTTAGCGGTCGGGACAGATACGCAGTATTTT	CASSLAVGTDTQYF
TRBD1	.	TRBV5-6	TRBJ2-5	TGTGCCAGCAGCTTGCAAGGACAGGGGGCCCAAGAGACCCAGTACTTC	CASSLQGQGAQETQYF
.	.	TRBV5-3	TRBJ2-3	TGTGCCAGAAGCGCCCAGGGAGGTGATACGCAGTATTTT	CARSAQGGDTQYF
TRBD2	.	TRBV6-5	TRBJ2-7	TGTGCCAGCAGTTTCGGGACTACCACCCTCCACGAGCAGTACTTC	CASSFGTTTLHEQYF
TRBD1	.	TRBV28	TRBJ2-6	TGTGCCAGCAGATTTCTTATAGACAGGGCAGCGGCTGGGGCCAACGTCCTGACTTTC	CASRFLIDRAAAGANVLTF
.	.	TRBV19	TRBJ1-5	TGTGCCAGTACGGGCAGGGGAGGCAATCAGCCCCAGCATTTT	CASTGRGGNQPQHF
.	.	TRBV5-4	TRBJ2-3	TGTGCCAGCAGCGTCCTTCGGGGGGCCATAGATACGCAGTATTTT	CASSVLRGAIDTQYF
.	.	TRBV20-1	TRBJ1-2	TGCAGTGCCACAGATAACTATGGCTACACCTTC	CSATDNYGYTF
TRBD2	.	TRBV5-1	TRBJ2-1	TGCGCCAGCAGCCTCGGGAGCGGGAGGGGCAATGAGCAGTTCTTC	CASSLGSGRGNEQFF
.	.	TRBV13	TRBJ1-3	TGTGCCAGCAGCTTATGGTGGGGGATCGACAGGGGAAACACCATATATTTT	CASSLWWGIDRGNTIYF
TRBD1	.	TRBV28	TRBJ2-1	TGTGCCAGCAGACGAAACCGAGGGACAGGGGGCGCTGGTAATGAGCAGTTCTTC	CASRRNRGTGGAGNEQFF
.	.	TRBV6-6	TRBJ1-2	TGTGCCAGCAGCATGGGTAGGGGCGAAGACTATGGCTACACCTTC	CASSMGRGEDYGYTF
.	.	TRBV7-2	TRBJ1-1	TGTGCCAGCAGCTTTGACAGATTCACTGAAGCTTTCTTT	CASSFDRFTEAFF
TRBD2	.	TRBV7-2	TRBJ2-3	TGTGCCAGCAGCTTCCGTCGGGCTAGCGGGACCACAGATACGCAGTATTTT	CASSFRRASGTTDTQYF
.	.	TRBV7-9	TRBJ1-1	TGTGCCAGCAGGTCCATGGGGGCTAGGGGGGAAGCTTTCTTT	CASRSMGARGEAFF
TRBD1	few	TRBV5-1	TRBJ1-6	TGCGCCAGCAGCCGGGACAGCAATTCACCCCTCCACTTT	CASSRDSNSPLHF
TRBD1	.	TRBV4-1	TRBJ1-1	TGCGCCAGCAGCCAAGGGGCCCGGACAGGGTTGAACACTGAAGCTTTCTTT	CASSQGARTGLNTEAFF
TRBD2	.	TRBV19	TRBJ2-2	TGTGCCAGTTATAGCGGGGGGGCCGCCGGGGAGCTGTTTTTT	CASYSGGAAGELFF
.	.	TRBV5-1	TRBJ1-2	TGCGCCAGCAGCTTGGACAGGGTCCTGAATGGCTACACCTTC	CASSLDRVLNGYTF
.	.	TRBV5-1	TRBJ2-7	TGCGCCAGCAGCTTGATGGGGATTTACAGCTCCTACGAGCAGTACTTC	CASSLMGIYSSYEQYF
.	.	TRBV7-2	TRBJ1-1	TGTGCCAGCAGCTTAAGGAGGACTGAAGCTTTCTTT	CASSLRRTEAFF
TRBD2	.	TRBV7-9	TRBJ2-3	TGTGCCAGCAGCCATGGACTAGCGGGGGGTGGGACAGATACGCAGTATTTT	CASSHGLAGGGTDTQYF
.	.	TRBV7-9	TRBJ2-2	TGTGCCAGCAGCTTCGACAGTAACACCGGGGAGCTGTTTTTT	CASSFDSNTGELFF
.	.	TRBV27	TRBJ2-2	TGTGCCAGCAGTCCCTGGACCCAGGGAAACACCGGGGAGCTGTTTTTT	CASSPWTQGNTGELFF
.	once	TRBV27	TRBJ1-2	TGTGCCAGCAGTTTGAGGAGAGAAGGGGGGGTCTATGGCTACACCTTC	CASSLRREGGVYGYTF
.	.	TRBV27	TRBJ1-1	TGTGCCAGCAGTTTTCGGGGGGCATTCACTGAAGCTTTCTTT	CASSFRGAFTEAFF
.	once	TRBV9	TRBJ2-2	TGTGCCAGCAGCGTAGCCCCCGGGGGCTACACCGGGGAGCTGTTTTTT	CASSVAPGGYTGELFF
TRBD2	.	TRBV5-1	TRBJ2-7	TGCGCCAGCAGCACCGGACTAGCGGGGGCCCCATGGACCTACGAGCAGTACTTC	CASSTGLAGAPWTYEQYF
TRBD1	.	TRBV6-6	TRBJ1-4	TGTGCCAGCTCCTCCGGGACAGGGTATGAAAAACTGTTTTTT	CASSSGTGYEKLFF
.	few	TRBV9	TRBJ2-1	TGTGCCAGCAGCGTAGAACACGGGCGTGAGCAGTTCTTC	CASSVEHGREQFF
.	.	TRBV19	TRBJ2-7	TGTGCCAGTAACAAGGGGCGGGGACAGCCCTACGAGCAGTACTTC	CASNKGRGQPYEQYF
TRBD2	.	TRBV27	TRBJ2-5	TGTGCCAGCAGTTTGCGACTAGCGGGGGAGTTTCAAGAGACCCAGTACTTC	CASSLRLAGEFQETQYF
TRBD2	.	TRBV9	TRBJ2-3	TGTGCCAGCAGCGTAGTAGCGGGAGGAGCCGATACGCAGTATTTT	CASSVVAGGADTQYF
.	.	TRBV2	TRBJ2-1	TGTGCCAGCAGTTTGAGGGTCCGCTCCTACAATGAGCAGTTCTTC	CASSLRVRSYNEQFF
.	once	TRBV9	TRBJ2-1	TGTGCCAGCAGCGCCCCCGGGGCAGGCGAGCAGTTCTTC	CASSAPGAGEQFF
.	.	TRBV28	TRBJ2-7	TGTGCCAGCAGTTTTTTGGGAGGTTACGAGCAGTACTTC	CASSFLGGYEQYF
.	.	TRBV10-1	TRBJ2-7	TGCGCCAGCAGATTGGGACTGTCGGACGAGCAGTACTTC	CASRLGLSDEQYF
.	.	TRBV6-5	TRBJ1-5	TGTGCCAGCAGTCGACAACTCGGGGATCAGCCCCAGCATTTT	CASSRQLGDQPQHF
.	.	TRBV7-2	TRBJ2-3	TGTGCCAGCAGCTTAGTCCGCGTCCCCCGGGGAGATACGCAGTATTTT	CASSLVRVPRGDTQYF
TRBD1	.	TRBV9	TRBJ1-2	TGTGCCAGCAGCACCGGGACAGGGAGGGGGTCGAACTATGGCTACACCTTC	CASSTGTGRGSNYGYTF
TRBD2	.	TRBV18	TRBJ2-7	TGTGCCAGCTCACCTCTTGGTAAGAGCGGGAGGGCCCGCGGCGGTTACGAGCAGTACTTC	CASSPLGKSGRARGGYEQYF
TRBD1	.	TRBV19	TRBJ1-1	TGTGCCAGTACCTTATACCGCGGGACAGGCCGCATGAACACTGAAGCTTTCTTT	CASTLYRGTGRMNTEAFF
.	.	TRBV7-9	TRBJ1-1	TGTGCCAGCAACAAACGGGGGGGCACTGAAGCTTTCTTT	CASNKRGGTEAFF
.	.	TRBV29-1	TRBJ2-2	TGCAGCGTTGGGGTAAACACCGGGGAGCTGTTTTTT	CSVGVNTGELFF